The clone carrying this TCR beta chain appeared once. Its antigen is undetermined. This sample is drawn from a study of T cell responses to AZD1222 COVID-19 vaccine. Findings and limits, study-wide: Only a handful of AZD1222 recipients, several in all, had baseline seropositivity. Females outnumbered males among donors, who were mostly white British; clonal diversity was possibly underestimated. Breadth and depth of Spike-specific TCRs rose after two AZD1222 doses.

The method was immunoSEQ multiplex PCR; TCRdb's version includes in-frame clones alone and lacks a portion of them. The sample lists about 100,000 clones; around 83% were seen once. The starting material was peripheral blood, obtained on day 0 of AZD1222 vaccination. The TCR sequence derives from an adult in good health.

CDR3 DNA: TGCGCCAGCAGCTTGGCCTTAGCGGGGGCCGGAGAGACCCAGTACTTC. It yields the protein CASSLALAGAGETQYF. The rearrangement links TRBV5-1 to TRBJ2-5, with TRBD2 matching 9 bases. V was pared by 0 bases and J by 4 bases, with 7 bases of the junction left unmatched. The CDR3 is made up of 16 amino acids. CDR1 SGHRS and CDR2 YFSETQ come from the germline V gene.